This TCR beta chain comes out of a study of graft-versus-host responses after intestinal transplantation. For the study at large: In this cohort, recipients had multivisceral, liver-intestinal, or isolated intestinal transplants.

The CDR3 spans 13 residues. The germline CDR1 and CDR2 sequences are SGHKS and YYEKEE (reference sequence). With 1 base removed from V and 4 bases from J, the gap between germline ends came to 9 bases. With regard to this clone: What it binds is unknown.

Regarding the study as a whole: Researchers found peak circulating GvH clone levels linked to early post-transplant HvG declines. GvH clones were identified in recipient marrow, with some first appearing in ileum or blood.

TCRdb's copy holds only in-frame clones and misses some; the assay was immunoSEQ multiplex PCR. In the table there are about 50,000 clones, 80% to 95% of which are singletons. The chain has TRBV5-5 and TRBJ2-7; D is uncertain. The sequence derives from a human donor who was the organ donor for an intestinal transplant. The material was unstimulated CD4+ T cells sorted from spleen or lymph node cells, obtained before transplant. CDR3 in amino acids: CASSLPSGYEQYF. The CDR3 DNA follows: TGTGCCAGCAGCTTGCCTAGTGGGTACGAGCAGTACTTC.